Below are 21 T cell receptor beta chains sequenced from a single sample in a study of shared clonotypes between healthy human individuals. Here immunoSEQ multiplex PCR was the method, and the copy in TCRdb shows in-frame clones only, minus some. The table has 2 million to 3 million clones, approximately 94% seen once; the top ten hold about 0.39%. The specimen was naive CD4+ T cells from PBMCs. Subset of the sample: CD45RA+ positively selected. The receptors were sampled from a man between 18 and 35 years old in good health. Some clones in this sample may be carry-over from other donors' samples.

This clone was detected a few times. The sample contains more than one DNA sequence encoding this CDR3. This chain links TRBV6-6 with TRBJ2-3; D call uncertain. V lost 2 bases and J lost 3, with 3 bases in between. CDR1 is MNHNY and CDR2 is SVGAGI in the germline V gene (reference sequence). This CDR3 region has 12 residues. The CDR3 loop reads CASSYLTDTQYF. As DNA, the CDR3 is TGTGCCAGCAGTTACCTTACAGATACGCAGTATTTT.

Note on this clone: Other DNA variants within this sample encode the same CDR3. The rearrangement links TRBV6-5 to TRBJ1-1; the D gene is possibly TRBD1 (6 bases). The V and J ends lost 5 bases and 2 bases respectively, with 9 bases between them. CDR1 MNHEY and CDR2 SVGAGI come from the germline V gene. The CDR3 is 13 residues long. The CDR3 spells CASSRTVNTEAFF. CDR3 DNA sequence: TGTGCCAGCAGTAGGACAGTCAACACTGAAGCTTTCTTT.

To note about this clone: Within the sample, other DNA sequences also encode this same CDR3. The CDR3 bases are TGTGCCAGCAGCTTCGACGGGGCGCGAGATACGCAGTATTTT. Its protein product is CASSFDGARDTQYF. The rearrangement links TRBV7-3 to TRBJ2-3; D may correspond to TRBD1 or TRBD2 (5 bases each). V lost 3 bases to trimming and J lost 5 bases, with 12 bases between them. This CDR3 spans 14 amino acids. CDR1 SGHTA and CDR2 FQGTGA come from the germline V gene.

The sample holds a few counts of this clone. The V gene is TRBV19, the J gene TRBJ2-7; 7 nucleotides match TRBD2. J gave up 2 bases and V 6 bases, and 10 bases lay outside the gene matches. The CDR3 has 15 amino acids. From germline, CDR1 is LNHDA and CDR2 SQIVND (reference sequence). The CDR3 loop reads CASSPEGGKTYEQYF. As DNA, the CDR3 is TGTGCCAGTAGCCCCGAGGGAGGGAAAACCTACGAGCAGTACTTC.

This chain uses TRBV28 with TRBJ2-5; TRBD2 matches 12 bases. V dropped 2 bases and J dropped 2; count of bases not matched to a gene: 18. Per the germline V gene, CDR1 is MDHEN and CDR2 is SYDVKM. The CDR3 runs 21 residues. CDR3 nucleotides: TGTGCCAGCAGTTTAAACGTCCGGGGTTCGGCTAGCGGGAGGGCGCAAGAGACCCAGTACTTC. It is translated as CASSLNVRGSASGRAQETQYF.

The rearrangement links TRBV28 to TRBJ1-6; D gene ambiguous. Trimming took off 7 bases at V and 6 bases at J, with 16 bases between the two ends. Germline loops: CDR1 MDHEN, CDR2 SYDVKM. The CDR3 is 15 amino acids. The CDR3: CASNKGPTLNSPLHF. CDR3 bases: TGTGCCAGCAACAAGGGTCCGACCCTTAATTCACCCCTCCACTTT.

The chain combines TRBV7-2 with TRBJ1-1, with D maybe TRBD1 (6 bases). CDR1 SGHTA and CDR2 FQGNSA come from the germline V gene. The germline V and J ends were trimmed by 4 bases and 6 bases, with 15 bases remaining between them. The length of the CDR3 is 14 residues. Here the CDR3 reads CASSSSGGDAEAFF. The DNA of the CDR3 is TGTGCCAGCAGCTCCTCGGGGGGCGATGCTGAAGCTTTCTTT.

The V gene is TRBV28, the J gene TRBJ1-4, with D perhaps matching TRBD1 (6 bases). The germline V gene encodes CDR1 MDHEN and CDR2 SYDVKM. Deletions cut 3 bases from V and 2 bases from J, with 10 bases between. This CDR3 spans 15 amino acids. CDR3 sequence (DNA): TGTGCCAGCAGTTTGAGACAGGCGACTAATGAAAAACTGTTTTTT. Translating gives CASSLRQATNEKLFF.

The V and J genes are TRBV5-1 and TRBJ2-5; TRBD2 agrees at 8 bases. V was pared by 0 bases and J by 0 bases, with 4 bases of the junction left unmatched. Per germline, CDR1 SGHRS and CDR2 YFSETQ. CDR3 size: 16 residues. DNA for the CDR3: TGCGCCAGCAGCTTGGGGAGACTAGCGCACCAAGAGACCCAGTACTTC. It codes for CASSLGRLAHQETQYF.

The V and J genes are TRBV2 and TRBJ2-1, with TRBD2 matching over 9 bases. This CDR3 has 12 residues. Germline loops: CDR1 SNHLY, CDR2 FYNNEI. Losses at the gene ends were 6 bases for V and 9 bases for J; bases not matched to a gene: 3. This CDR3 is CASSKTSGEQFF. CDR3 sequence (DNA): TGTGCCAGCAGCAAGACTAGCGGTGAGCAGTTCTTC.

The chain joins TRBV7-3 to TRBJ2-7, with 9 bases aligning to TRBD1. V shed 4 bases and J 6 bases; nucleotides not matched to a gene: 10. Looked up from germline, CDR1 is SGHTA and CDR2 is FQGTGA. The length of the CDR3 is 15 residues. This chain's CDR3 is CASSSKPGQGAEQYF. The CDR3 DNA reads TGTGCCAGCAGCTCGAAGCCGGGACAGGGAGCCGAGCAGTACTTC.

This clone was seen only once. The chain has TRBV29-1 and TRBJ2-1; either TRBD1 or TRBD2 may fit D (5 bases each). Trimming removed 5 bases at V and 8 bases at J, with 19 bases between. The CDR3 has 14 residues. The V gene's germline CDR1 is SQVTM and CDR2 ANQGSEA. CDR3 DNA sequence: TGCAGCGTTCTCTTCCACAGTCGGGGCCATGAGCAGTTCTTC. This codes for CSVLFHSRGHEQFF.

This chain connects TRBV28 to TRBJ1-3, with D tentatively TRBD1 (5 bases). The CDR3 consists of 16 residues. Per the germline V gene, CDR1 is MDHEN and CDR2 is SYDVKM. V was clipped by 5 bases and J by 2 bases, with 16 bases between them. This chain's CDR3 is CASSPLGRGTGNTIYF. The CDR3 nucleotides are TGTGCCAGCAGTCCGCTTGGGAGGGGAACTGGAAACACCATATATTTT. Variable domain in full (rest from reference TRBV28 and TRBJ1-3): DVKVTQSSRYLVKRTGEKVFLECVQDMDHENMFWYRQDPGLGLRLIYFSYDVKMKEKGDIPEGYSVSREKKERFSLILESASTNQTSMYLCASSPLGRGTGNTIYFGEGSWLTVV.

This chain links TRBV20-1 with TRBJ2-3; D gene unclear. CDR1 is DFQATT and CDR2 is SNEGSKA in the germline V gene (reference sequence). V lost 4 bases, J lost 5 bases, and 7 bases lay in between. This CDR3 comprises 11 residues. The CDR3 here is CSAIVGDTQYF. DNA for the CDR3: TGCAGTGCTATTGTGGGAGATACGCAGTATTTT.

V usage is TRBV5-1 and J usage is TRBJ1-4; D not certain. V shed 5 bases and J shed 2 bases, with 10 bases lying between them. This CDR3 region has 14 residues. CDR1 is SGHRS, CDR2 YFSETQ, per germline. CDR3 residues: CASRKAVTNEKLFF. The CDR3 coding sequence is TGCGCCAGCAGAAAGGCGGTGACTAATGAAAAACTGTTTTTT.

V usage is TRBV7-2 and J usage is TRBJ2-7; 7 nucleotides match TRBD2. Per the germline V gene, CDR1 is SGHTA and CDR2 is FQGNSA. There are 15 residues in the CDR3. The V gene end was trimmed by 5 bases and the J gene end by 4 bases; junction bases not matched to a gene: 11. The CDR3 nucleotides read TGTGCCAGCAGCAAAGGGTTCAGCGGGACGTACGAGCAGTACTTC. Encoded protein: CASSKGFSGTYEQYF.

This chain links TRBV6-1 with TRBJ1-2, with unresolved D. CDR1 and CDR2 from the germline V gene are MNHNS and SASEGT. Trimming took 6 bases from V and 4 from J, leaving 9 bases between them. CDR3 size: 12 residues. The CDR3 DNA follows: TGTGCCAGCAGCGCGGGAACCTATGGCTACACCTTC. It is translated as CASSAGTYGYTF.

This clone appeared a single time. Other DNA sequences of this sample code for an identical CDR3. The rearrangement joins TRBV7-2 to TRBJ1-2, with D hard to call. Germline-derived CDR1 and CDR2 are SGHTA and FQGNSA. There are 13 residues in the CDR3. Trimming removed 1 base at V and 4 bases at J, with 7 bases between. The CDR3 DNA reads TGTGCCAGCAGCTTAGGAGTTCGCTATGGCTACACCTTC. This encodes CASSLGVRYGYTF.

The chain joins TRBV30 to TRBJ2-5, with TRBD1 matching 9 bases. V lost 2 bases, J lost 5 bases, and 9 bases stayed unmatched. Germline V gene lookup returns CDR1 GTSNPN and CDR2 SVGIG (reference sequence). The CDR3 has 15 amino acids. CDR3 in DNA: TGTGCCTGGAGTATGGGACAGGGTTGGCGGGAGACCCAGTACTTC. Translated, it gives CAWSMGQGWRETQYF.

This chain links TRBV19 with TRBJ1-2; 9 bases map to TRBD1. CDR3 length equals 16 residues. V lost 4 bases and J lost 4; bases outside the gene matches: 10. Germline-derived CDR1 and CDR2 are LNHDA and SQIVND (reference sequence). The DNA of the CDR3 is TGTGCCAGTAGTACGTACCGGGACAGGGAGCTCTATGGCTACACCTTC. Amino acids: CASSTYRDRELYGYTF.

The V and J genes are TRBV5-1 and TRBJ2-7; TRBD2 is a possible D gene (5 bases). Germline V CDR1 and CDR2: SGHRS, YFSETQ. The CDR3 consists of 16 residues. The V and J ends lost 1 base and 0 bases respectively, with 14 bases between them. The CDR3 loop reads CASSLRAAQSSYEQYF. The CDR3 DNA follows: TGCGCCAGCAGCTTGAGAGCGGCCCAAAGCTCCTACGAGCAGTACTTC.